Following are 29 T cell receptor beta chains from one sample sequenced in a study of cytomegalovirus exposure and HLA in healthy donors. The PCR had 60 Vbeta and 13 Jbeta primers. The method was immunoSEQ multiplex PCR; TCRdb's version includes in-frame clones alone and lacks a portion of them. The data show around 120,000 clones, around 73% seen once. The sample comprised PBMCs. These receptor sequences come from a woman aged 40 to 49 in good health and CMV-seropositive.

The V call is TRBV4-3, the J call TRBJ1-1; D is unclear. CDR1 LGHNA and CDR2 YSLEER come from the germline V gene. Between the trimmed V and J ends, which lost 0 bases and 5 bases, there was a span of 13 bases. The CDR3 spans 15 residues. The CDR3 DNA sequence: TGCGCCAGCAGCCAAGATGGACTCGCCAAGACTGAAGCTTTCTTT. Its translation is CASSQDGLAKTEAFF.

The chain recombines TRBV11-2 with TRBJ2-5, with TRBD1 as a possible D gene (6 bases). V shed 6 bases and J shed 2 bases, with 10 bases lying between them. The CDR3 has 13 residues. Germline assignment: CDR1 SGHAT and CDR2 FQNNGV. The CDR3 loop reads CASSSGAQETQYF. DNA for the CDR3: TGTGCCAGCAGTTCAGGGGCTCAAGAGACCCAGTACTTC.

The genes are TRBV7-8 and TRBJ1-3, with 7 bases aligning to TRBD1. The CDR3 runs 16 residues. V was clipped by 2 bases and J by 4 bases; unmatched bases: 8. Germline assignment: CDR1 SGHVS and CDR2 FQNEAQ. The CDR3 nucleotides read TGTGCCAGCAGCTTAATCGGCACAGGGGAAGGAAACACCATATATTTT. Translation: CASSLIGTGEGNTIYF.

The V call is TRBV9, the J call TRBJ2-2; D call uncertain. There are 14 residues in the CDR3. V dropped 3 bases and J dropped 5 bases, with 11 bases sitting between them. CDR1 and CDR2 from the germline V gene are SGDLS and YYNGEE. Here the CDR3 reads CASSDFARTGELFF. The CDR3 DNA follows: TGTGCCAGCAGCGACTTCGCGAGAACCGGGGAGCTGTTTTTT.

This rearrangement joins TRBV5-6 to TRBJ2-7, with 9 bases identical to TRBD1. V gave up 2 bases and J gave up 0 bases; unmatched junction bases: 6. CDR3 length equals 16 residues. CDR1 and CDR2 from the germline V gene are SGHDT and YYEEEE. CDR3 DNA: TGTGCCAGCAGCTTTAAGGACAGGGGAATCTCCTACGAGCAGTACTTC. Residues: CASSFKDRGISYEQYF.

This clone showed up just a few times. The chain links TRBV5-4 to TRBJ1-2; 7 bases agree with TRBD1. This CDR3 is built from 15 residues. V shed 6 bases, J shed 8 bases, and the junction held 16 bases outside the gene matches. Germline CDR1 SGHNT, CDR2 YYREEE (reference sequence). CDR3 protein: CASTDPETGLNGYTF. CDR3 bases: TGTGCCAGCACCGACCCCGAGACAGGGTTGAACGGCTACACCTTC.

The V gene is TRBV11-3, the J gene TRBJ2-2; tentatively, D is TRBD1 (6 bases). The CDR3 has 16 residues. Per germline, CDR1 SGHNT and CDR2 YENEEA. V was pared by 5 bases and J by 6 bases, with 19 bases between. The CDR3 DNA is TGTGCCAGCAGCCCCCTTTCAGGGGATAGTGCCGGGGAGCTGTTTTTT. The encoded protein is CASSPLSGDSAGELFF.

J is TRBJ2-3 and V is TRBV5-1; the match to TRBD2 covers 7 bases. The junction had 6 bases not matched to a gene; V was cut back by 8 bases and J by 0 bases. The CDR3 contains 14 residues. The germline V gene has CDR1 SGHRS and CDR2 YFSETQ. CDR3: CASGWDYSTDTQYF. DNA for the CDR3: TGCGCCAGTGGGTGGGACTATAGCACAGATACGCAGTATTTT.

The chain combines TRBV7-2 with TRBJ2-2; D is perhaps TRBD2 (6 bases). This CDR3 contains 14 residues. Deletions cut 3 bases from V and 4 bases from J, with 9 bases between. Germline V CDR1 and CDR2: SGHTA, FQGNSA. The CDR3 DNA reads TGTGCCAGCAGCTTCGGGACTTCCACCGGGGAGCTGTTTTTT. Translating gives CASSFGTSTGELFF. Complete variable domain (other parts from reference TRBV7-2 and TRBJ2-2): GAGVSQSPSNKVTEKGKDVELRCDPISGHTALYWYRQSLGQGLEFLIYFQGNSAPDKSGLPSDRFSAERTGGSVSTLTIQRTQQEDSAVYLCASSFGTSTGELFFGEGSRLTVL.

V gene TRBV19 combines with J gene TRBJ2-3; no clear D gene. This CDR3 has 15 residues. V was shortened by 5 bases and J by 2 bases, with 14 bases between the two germline ends. CDR1 and CDR2 from the germline V gene are LNHDA and SQIVND (reference sequence). CDR3 sequence (DNA): TGTGCCAGTAGTTCCAGACAACCAGCCACAGATACGCAGTATTTT. As protein: CASSSRQPATDTQYF.

CDR3 protein: CSVDSWDGYTF. In DNA form, the CDR3 reads TGCAGCGTGGACAGTTGGGATGGCTACACCTTC. The gene calls are TRBV29-1 and TRBJ1-2, with a tentative D call TRBD1 (6 bases). Germline V gives CDR1 SQVTM, CDR2 ANQGSEA. The CDR3 loop spans 11 amino acids. Trimming stripped 6 bases from V and 6 bases from J, with 11 bases between. Full variable domain (outside the CDR3, taken from reference TRBV29-1 and TRBJ1-2): SAVISQKPSRDICQRGTSLTIQCQVDSQVTMMFWYRQQPGQSLTLIATANQGSEATYESGFVIDKFPISRPNLTFSTLTVSNMSPEDSSIYLCSVDSWDGYTFGSGTRLTVV.

V is TRBV6-4 and J is TRBJ2-5; the D is unclear. The CDR3 runs to 13 residues. Germline CDR1 reads MRHNA; CDR2 reads SNTAGT. Trimming took 5 bases from V and 5 from J, leaving 12 bases between them. The CDR3 nucleotides are TGTGCCAGCAGTTTTGAGGTCGGCGAGACCCAGTACTTC. It encodes CASSFEVGETQYF.

This clone appeared once. This chain uses TRBV6-5 with TRBJ1-2; 7 nucleotides line up with TRBD1. The junction had 7 bases not matched to a gene; V was cut back by 6 bases and J by 3 bases. Germline CDR1 MNHEY, CDR2 SVGAGI. This CDR3 spans 14 amino acids. The CDR3 DNA follows: TGTGCCAGCAGCCTCGACAGGGAGGACTATGGCTACACCTTC. Protein sequence: CASSLDREDYGYTF.

This clone was seen a handful of times. The chain couples TRBV14 to TRBJ2-7; D unresolved. CDR3 length equals 15 residues. The germline V gene has CDR1 SGHDN and CDR2 FVKESK. Trimming shortened V by 0 bases and J by 7 bases, and 16 bases separated the two germline ends. Here the CDR3 DNA reads TGTGCCAGCAGCCAAGACCCCCTGGCCCCTCTTGAGCAGTACTTC. It translates to CASSQDPLAPLEQYF. Full variable domain (remainder filled in from reference TRBV14 and TRBJ2-7): EAGVTQFPSHSVIEKGQTVTLRCDPISGHDNLYWYRRVMGKEIKFLLHFVKESKQDESGMPNNRFLAERTGGTYSTLKVQPAELEDSGVYFCASSQDPLAPLEQYFGPGTRLTVT.

This rearrangement joins TRBV19 to TRBJ1-1, with D perhaps TRBD1 (5 bases). Germline CDR1 is LNHDA and CDR2 is SQIVND (reference sequence). The CDR3 runs 13 residues. Trimming pared 3 bases from V and 6 bases from J, leaving 11 bases between. CDR3 bases: TGTGCCAGTAGTATTGGCTGGGGGGCTGAAGCTTTCTTT. Amino acids: CASSIGWGAEAFF.

The chain has TRBV7-3 and TRBJ2-2; D possibly corresponds to TRBD2 (6 bases). Germline assignment: CDR1 SGHTA and CDR2 FQGTGA. The CDR3 has 14 amino acids. The V end was cut by 5 bases, the J end by 5 bases, with 12 bases between. CDR3: CASSGGSRTGELFF. The DNA of the CDR3 is TGTGCCAGCAGCGGGGGGTCGCGGACCGGGGAGCTGTTTTTT.

This clone was observed a few times. The chain couples TRBV5-4 to TRBJ2-7; TRBD1 is a possible D gene (6 bases). The length of the CDR3 is 14 residues. From germline, CDR1 is SGHNT and CDR2 YYREEE (reference sequence). Trimming took off 4 bases at V and 1 base at J, with 12 bases between the two ends. The CDR3 DNA follows: TGTGCCAGCAGCAACGGACAGAGGTCCTACGAGCAGTACTTC. Protein product: CASSNGQRSYEQYF.

This clone came up a few times. The J gene is TRBJ2-4, the V gene TRBV25-1; 8 bases are a match to TRBD2. CDR1 and CDR2 (germline): MGHDK, SYGVNS. The CDR3 totals 13 residues. Trimming took 3 bases from V and 10 from J; bases not matched to a gene: 5. CDR3 sequence: CASSDPPGGIQYF. CDR3 DNA sequence: TGTGCCAGCAGTGACCCCCCGGGGGGGATTCAGTACTTC. The full variable domain, its missing parts supplied by reference TRBV25-1 and TRBJ2-4, is EADIYQTPRYLVIGTGKKITLECSQTMGHDKMYWYQQDPGMELHLIHYSYGVNSTEKGDLSSESTVSRIRTEHFPLTLESARPSHTSQYLCASSDPPGGIQYFGAGTRLSVL.

This clone was seen a few times. The chain uses TRBV2 and TRBJ1-4; tentatively, D is TRBD1 (6 bases). The ends were cut back, 4 bases at V and 3 bases at J, with 9 bases in the middle. Germline V CDR1 and CDR2: SNHLY, FYNNEI. The CDR3 covers 14 residues. This chain's CDR3 is CASSGRTANEKLFF. The CDR3 DNA reads as TGTGCCAGCAGTGGTAGGACAGCTAATGAAAAACTGTTTTTT.

This clone has only a few counts. The chain combines TRBV29-1 with TRBJ1-1, with TRBD1 as a possible D gene (6 bases). The germline V gene encodes CDR1 SQVTM and CDR2 ANQGSEA. The CDR3 sequence is 13 residues long. The germline V and J ends were trimmed by 3 bases and 5 bases, with 13 bases remaining between them. The CDR3 spells CSVDGAQGTEAFF. The CDR3 DNA reads TGCAGCGTTGATGGGGCGCAGGGGACTGAAGCTTTCTTT.

As regards this clone: A read error may produce the germline difference seen at one junction end. Other DNA sequences of this sample code for an identical CDR3. J is TRBJ1-5 and V is TRBV29-1, with 7 bases identical to TRBD1. The CDR3 has 14 amino acids. Germline V gives CDR1 SQVTM, CDR2 ANQGSEA. CDR3 protein: CSFRDSYSNQPQHF. The CDR3 nucleotides are TGTAGCTTCCGGGACAGTTATAGCAATCAGCCCCAGCATTTT.

J is TRBJ1-1 and V is TRBV7-2; no firm D call. Looked up from germline, CDR1 is SGHTA and CDR2 is FQGNSA. The CDR3 sequence is 14 residues long. V was clipped by 3 bases and J by 4 bases, with 12 bases between them. In DNA form, the CDR3 reads TGTGCCAGCAGCTTCTTAAAGCGGGGCACTGAAGCTTTCTTT. It yields the protein CASSFLKRGTEAFF.

A few counts support this clone. The J gene is TRBJ2-5, the V gene TRBV28; TRBD2 is a possible D gene (7 bases). The length of the CDR3 is 14 residues. The ends were cut back, 2 bases at V and 5 bases at J, with 12 bases in the middle. The germline gives CDR1 MDHEN, CDR2 SYDVKM. CDR3 loop: CASSLGGAGETQYF. The CDR3 bases are TGTGCCAGCAGTTTAGGGGGGGCGGGGGAGACCCAGTACTTC.

This chain joins TRBV27 and TRBJ1-4; D possibly corresponds to TRBD1 (6 bases). The ends were cut back, 2 bases at V and 8 bases at J, with 15 bases in the middle. CDR3 length: 15 residues. Germline lookup yields CDR1 MNHEY and CDR2 SMNVEV (reference sequence). The DNA for the CDR3 is TGTGCCAGCAGTTTAAGCGGGGCAGGGGCCGAAAAACTGTTTTTT. It yields the protein CASSLSGAGAEKLFF.

The rearrangement uses TRBV6-5 and TRBJ1-1; D ambiguous. Germline lookup yields CDR1 MNHEY and CDR2 SVGAGI. CDR3 size: 14 residues. V dropped 2 bases and J dropped 1 base, with 8 bases sitting between them. This CDR3 is CASSYRDSNTEAFF. DNA for the CDR3: TGTGCCAGCAGTTACCGGGATTCGAACACTGAAGCTTTCTTT.

CDR3 nucleotides: TGCGCCAGCAGCCAAGAATTCAGGCCCACAGATACGCAGTATTTT. It specifies CASSQEFRPTDTQYF. This chain uses TRBV4-3 with TRBJ2-3, with D hard to call. V gave up 0 bases and J gave up 2 bases, with 9 bases separating them. This CDR3 spans 15 amino acids. Germline loops: CDR1 LGHNA, CDR2 YSLEER.

Here the CDR3 reads CASSRSTSGGRYEQFF. DNA for the CDR3: TGTGCCAGCTCGCGCTCCACTAGCGGGGGGAGGTATGAGCAGTTCTTC. V is TRBV18 and J is TRBJ2-1; TRBD2 aligns across 12 bases. V dropped 6 bases and J dropped 8; count of bases not matched to a gene: 11. Germline lookup yields CDR1 KGHSH and CDR2 LQKENI. The CDR3 consists of 16 residues.

This clone was seen a single time. The rearrangement uses TRBV7-9 and TRBJ1-1; no clear D gene. The CDR3 sequence is 13 residues long. The germline V and J ends were trimmed by 3 bases and 3 bases, with 8 bases remaining between them. Per germline, CDR1 SEHNR and CDR2 FQNEAQ (reference sequence). CDR3 residues: CASSFGRDTEAFF. As DNA, the CDR3 is TGTGCCAGCAGCTTCGGGAGGGACACTGAAGCTTTCTTT.

The CDR3 DNA follows: TGTGCCAGCAGCTTAGCGGCAGGGGCTCAGGATGGCTACACCTTC. It encodes CASSLAAGAQDGYTF. The chain employs TRBV7-2 and TRBJ1-2; weak D call: TRBD1 (6 bases). The germline V gene has CDR1 SGHTA and CDR2 FQGNSA. The CDR3 is 15 residues long. With 0 bases removed from V and 6 bases from J, the gap between germline ends came to 14 bases.